This TCR beta chain was captured by sequencing in a study of T-cell memory formation after mild COVID-19. Background on the study: Largely, TCR clusters stayed within a single donor. Study-level findings and limits: Some SARS-CoV-2-responding clones were already detected in memory before infection.

In its sample, this clonotype was seen once. Its target is unknown. The germline gives CDR1 MNHEY, CDR2 SVGEGT. V was shortened by 5 bases and J by 3 bases, with 11 bases between the two germline ends. This CDR3 region has 13 residues. TCR alpha and TCR beta cDNA libraries with sample barcodes and UMIs came from 5'RACE using constant-segment primers. MiXCR was run by TCRdb on the 5' RACE reads, yielding one entry per CDR3 protein. The sample comprises almost 550,000 distinct CDR3 sequences, around 21% of which are singletons, and around an eighth rests with the top ten. This sequence was found in an adult woman who had mild COVID-19 (a few samples of this study predate the infection). Cell type and time point are not known. The sequencing sample was made of PBMCs or a T cell subset sorted from them (not recorded which). J is TRBJ2-7 and V is TRBV6-2 or TRBV6-3; unclear D gene. The CDR3 loop reads CASSKQLSYEQYF. CDR3 bases: TGTGCCAGCAGTAAGCAGTTGAGCTACGAGCAGTACTTC.